This TCR beta chain was profiled in a study of T-cell memory formation after mild COVID-19. The wider study: TCR clusters largely stayed donor specific.

TCRdb re-derived calls from the 5' RACE reads in MiXCR, one entry per CDR3 protein. The sample includes roughly 350,000 distinct CDR3 sequences, under 25% of them seen just once. Turning to this clonotype: Its antigen remains unknown.

Germline lookup yields CDR1 KGHSH and CDR2 LQKENI. This CDR3 spans 14 amino acids. Trimming removed 5 bases from V and 5 bases from J; junction bases left unmatched: 8. Study results and limitations: Pre-infection memory showed some responding clones, and this suggested that cross-reactive memory joined. Shrinking CD4+ clones resided mostly in CM and EM, and CD8+ ones in EMRA. Second-wave clones reaching peak frequency on day 37 lacked confirmed SARS-CoV-2 specificity.

The clonotype comes from an adult woman who had mild COVID-19 (a few samples of this study predate the infection). Cell type and time point are not known. Material: PBMCs or a T cell subset sorted from them (not recorded which). This chain connects TRBV18 to TRBJ1-1, with TRBD1 matching over 7 bases. CDR3 sequence reads: CASSTRGKDTEAFF. CDR3 DNA sequence: TGTGCCAGCTCAACCAGGGGGAAGGATACTGAAGCTTTCTTT.